Reported below is one TCR beta chain. Antigen: not known. This entry belongs to a study of cytomegalovirus exposure and HLA in healthy donors. Turning to the study itself: Early released data comprised around 80 million unique TCRs from HLA-typed donors.

In the PCR, 60 Vbeta and 13 Jbeta primers were used. Profiling relied on immunoSEQ multiplex PCR, and the TCRdb table lists in-frame clones only, not all of them. The sample shows 110,000 to 150,000 clones, about 84% of them seen only once. Germline values: CDR1 MNHNY, CDR2 SVGAGI (reference sequence). The CDR3 is 15 amino acids. Germline trimming cut 2 bases from V and 2 bases from J; bases unmatched to any gene: 6. Points from the study as a whole: A previous analysis found most TCR beta V segments productive roughly 87% or roughly 30% of the time. Several V segments, TRBV6-2 and TRBV6-3 among them, could not be told apart and were dropped. According to the study, some 160 TCR beta chains were cytomegalovirus-associated.

The source is a male donor in good health and CMV-seronegative. The sample comprised PBMCs. The rearrangement uses TRBV6-6 and TRBJ2-7; 7 bases line up with TRBD1. The CDR3 bases are TGTGCCAGCAGTTACAACCGGGACAGCCCCTACGAGCAGTACTTC. Amino acids: CASSYNRDSPYEQYF.